This entry lists 5 T cell receptor beta chains sequenced from one sample in a study of blood T cell repertoires in COVID-19. Here immunoSEQ multiplex PCR was the method, and the copy in TCRdb shows in-frame clones only, minus some. Of around 260,000 clones listed, roughly 80% were seen once; the top ten hold 3.5% to 5%. Sequencing was carried out using peripheral blood. Every receptor here comes from a man between 60 and 75 years old with acute or convalescent COVID-19.

V is TRBV14 and J is TRBJ1-1; 8 nucleotides align to TRBD1. Trimming removed 4 bases from V and 8 bases from J; junction bases left unmatched: 9. CDR1 is SGHDN, CDR2 FVKESK, per germline. This CDR3 comprises 14 residues. Here the CDR3 reads CASSLTGGRGEAFF. The DNA of the CDR3 is TGTGCCAGCAGCCTTACAGGGGGACGGGGAGAAGCTTTCTTT.

The rearrangement uses TRBV6-4 and TRBJ1-6; tentatively, D is TRBD1 (5 bases). CDR1 is MRHNA and CDR2 is SNTAGT in the germline V gene. Trimming cost V 4 bases and J 3 bases, with 7 bases left between them. This CDR3 spans 14 amino acids. CDR3 protein: CASSVGHYNSPLHF. The CDR3 DNA is TGTGCCAGCAGTGTAGGACACTATAATTCACCCCTCCACTTT.

The chain recombines TRBV7-9 with TRBJ2-5; D is ambiguous. The CDR3 is made up of 16 amino acids. The V gene lost 5 bases and the J gene lost 0 bases, with 16 bases spanning the gap. The germline CDR1 and CDR2 sequences are SEHNR and FQNEAQ (reference sequence). In DNA, the CDR3 is TGTGCCAGCAGCCCTCCTGGAGAGGTGTACCAAGAGACCCAGTACTTC. Translation gives CASSPPGEVYQETQYF.

In this sample, this clone turned up once. The V call is TRBV10-2, the J call TRBJ2-3; maybe TRBD2 (7 bases). The CDR3 is 14 residues long. The V end was cut by 6 bases, the J end by 5 bases, with 15 bases between. Germline values: CDR1 WSHSY, CDR2 SAAADI. The CDR3 spells CASREGGGEDTQYF. As DNA, the CDR3 is TGCGCCAGCAGGGAGGGGGGGGGTGAAGATACGCAGTATTTT.

This CDR3 is CASSLAHIAGGEQYF. The CDR3 DNA reads TGTGCCAGCAGCTTAGCGCATATAGCGGGGGGCGAGCAGTACTTC. The chain is built from TRBV7-9 and TRBJ2-7; 10 nucleotides align to TRBD2. Germline V gene data show CDR1 as SEHNR and CDR2 as FQNEAQ (reference sequence). There are 15 residues in the CDR3. The V and J ends lost 0 bases and 6 bases, in that order; junction bases with no gene match: 5.